The clone carrying this TCR beta chain was seen only once. Its target is unknown. Repertoires were generated with immunoSEQ multiplex PCR, while TCRdb's copy carries only in-frame clones and drops some. The repertoire holds over 100,000 clones, with less than 90% as singletons. The sample belongs to a study of T cell responses to AZD1222 COVID-19 vaccine. Study in general: Pooling covered second doses at about 4 or about 12 weeks. Whole-study results and caveats: Donor demographics were predominantly white British with a female majority; clonal diversity may be underestimated. Unmutated regions of variants are reportedly targeted by nearly half of spike-specific TCRs. The number of AZD1222 recipients seropositive at baseline was only 5 to 7.

V was trimmed by 5 bases and J by 2 bases, leaving 4 bases between them. CDR3 length equals 11 residues. Germline lookup yields CDR1 MNHEY and CDR2 SVGAGI. This specimen was peripheral blood, taken on day 0 of AZD1222 vaccination. The genes are TRBV6-5 and TRBJ2-7; D is unresolved. The receptor was isolated from an adult in good health. This CDR3 is CASSPAYEQYF. The CDR3 DNA follows: TGTGCCAGCAGTCCAGCCTACGAGCAGTACTTC.